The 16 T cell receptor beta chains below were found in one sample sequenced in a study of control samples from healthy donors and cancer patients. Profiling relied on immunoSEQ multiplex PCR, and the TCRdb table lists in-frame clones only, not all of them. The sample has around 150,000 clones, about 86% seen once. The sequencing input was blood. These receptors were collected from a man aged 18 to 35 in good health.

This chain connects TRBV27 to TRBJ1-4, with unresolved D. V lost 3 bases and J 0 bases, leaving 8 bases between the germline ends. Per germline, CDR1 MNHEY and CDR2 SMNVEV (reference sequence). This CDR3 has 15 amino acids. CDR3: CASSFYGATNEKLFF. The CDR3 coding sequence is TGTGCCAGCAGTTTTTACGGTGCAACTAATGAAAAACTGTTTTTT.

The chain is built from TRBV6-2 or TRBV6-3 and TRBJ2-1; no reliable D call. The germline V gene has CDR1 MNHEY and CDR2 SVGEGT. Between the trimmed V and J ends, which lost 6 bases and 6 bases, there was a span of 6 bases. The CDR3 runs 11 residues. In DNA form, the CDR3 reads TGTGCCAGCAGCCACGCCAATGAGCAGTTCTTC. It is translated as CASSHANEQFF.

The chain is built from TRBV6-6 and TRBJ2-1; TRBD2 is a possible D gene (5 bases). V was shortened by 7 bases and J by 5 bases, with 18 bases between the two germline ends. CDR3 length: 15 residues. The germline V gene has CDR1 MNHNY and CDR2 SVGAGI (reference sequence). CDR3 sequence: CASNKGLERNNEQFF. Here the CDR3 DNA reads TGTGCCAGCAATAAAGGACTCGAGCGGAACAATGAGCAGTTCTTC.

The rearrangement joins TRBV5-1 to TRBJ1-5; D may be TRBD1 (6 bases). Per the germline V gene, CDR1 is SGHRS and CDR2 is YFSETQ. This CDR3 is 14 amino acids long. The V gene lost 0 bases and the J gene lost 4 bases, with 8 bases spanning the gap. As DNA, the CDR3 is TGCGCCAGCAGCTTGGGGACAGTTAATCAGCCCCAGCATTTT. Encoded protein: CASSLGTVNQPQHF. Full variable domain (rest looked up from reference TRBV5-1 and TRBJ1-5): KAGVTQTPRYLIKTRGQQVTLSCSPISGHRSVSWYQQTPGQGLQFLFEYFSETQRNKGNFPGRFSGRQFSNSRSEMNVSTLELGDSALYLCASSLGTVNQPQHFGDGTRLSIL.

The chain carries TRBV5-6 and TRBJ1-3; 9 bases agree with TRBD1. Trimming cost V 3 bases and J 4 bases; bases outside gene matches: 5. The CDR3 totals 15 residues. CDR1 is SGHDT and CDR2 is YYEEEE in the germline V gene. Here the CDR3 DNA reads TGTGCCAGCAGCTACCGTGGGACAGGGGGAAACACCATATATTTT. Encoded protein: CASSYRGTGGNTIYF.

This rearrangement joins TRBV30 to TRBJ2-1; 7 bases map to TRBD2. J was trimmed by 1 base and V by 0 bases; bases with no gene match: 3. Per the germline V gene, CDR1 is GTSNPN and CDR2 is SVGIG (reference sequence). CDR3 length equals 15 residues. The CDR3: CAWSVASGSYNEQFF. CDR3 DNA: TGTGCCTGGAGTGTAGCTAGCGGTTCCTACAATGAGCAGTTCTTC.

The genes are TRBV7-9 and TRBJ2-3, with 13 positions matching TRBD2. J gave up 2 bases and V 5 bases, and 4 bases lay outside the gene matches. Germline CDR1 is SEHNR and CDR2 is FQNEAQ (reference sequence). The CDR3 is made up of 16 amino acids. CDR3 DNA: TGTGCCAGCAGCCCAGGACTAGCGGGGGACACAGATACGCAGTATTTT. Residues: CASSPGLAGDTDTQYF.

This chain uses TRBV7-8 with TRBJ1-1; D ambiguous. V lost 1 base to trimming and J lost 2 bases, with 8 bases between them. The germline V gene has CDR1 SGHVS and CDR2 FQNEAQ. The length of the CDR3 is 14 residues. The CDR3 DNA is TGTGCCAGCAGCTTAGTGGGGAGAAACACTGAAGCTTTCTTT. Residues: CASSLVGRNTEAFF. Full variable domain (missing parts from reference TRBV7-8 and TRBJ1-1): GAGVSQSPRYKVAKRGQDVALRCDPISGHVSLFWYQQALGQGPEFLTYFQNEAQLDKSGLPSDRFFAERPEGSVSTLKIQRTQQEDSAVYLCASSLVGRNTEAFFGQGTRLTVV.

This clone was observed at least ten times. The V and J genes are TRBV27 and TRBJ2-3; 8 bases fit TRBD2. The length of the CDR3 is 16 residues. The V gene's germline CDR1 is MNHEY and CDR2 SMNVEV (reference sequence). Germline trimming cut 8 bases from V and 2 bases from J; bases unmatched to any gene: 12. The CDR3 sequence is CASWTQRGTLTDTQYF. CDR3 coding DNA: TGTGCCAGCTGGACCCAGCGGGGGACCCTCACAGATACGCAGTATTTT.

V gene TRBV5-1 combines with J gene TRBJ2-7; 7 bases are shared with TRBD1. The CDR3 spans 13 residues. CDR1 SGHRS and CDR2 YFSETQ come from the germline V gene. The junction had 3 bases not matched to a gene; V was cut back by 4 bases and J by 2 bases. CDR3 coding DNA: TGCGCCAGCAGCCGGGACAGCCCCTACGAGCAGTACTTC. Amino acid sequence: CASSRDSPYEQYF. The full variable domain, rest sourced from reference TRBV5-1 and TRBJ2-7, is KAGVTQTPRYLIKTRGQQVTLSCSPISGHRSVSWYQQTPGQGLQFLFEYFSETQRNKGNFPGRFSGRQFSNSRSEMNVSTLELGDSALYLCASSRDSPYEQYFGPGTRLTVT.

The CDR3 is CASSLRGSSSGNTIYF. The CDR3 nucleotides read TGTGCCAGCAGTCTCCGTGGGAGCAGCTCTGGAAACACCATATATTTT. This chain joins TRBV28 and TRBJ1-3; D remains ambiguous. The germline V gene has CDR1 MDHEN and CDR2 SYDVKM. The CDR3 sequence is 16 residues long. V was cut by 5 bases and J by 0 bases, with 14 bases left in between.

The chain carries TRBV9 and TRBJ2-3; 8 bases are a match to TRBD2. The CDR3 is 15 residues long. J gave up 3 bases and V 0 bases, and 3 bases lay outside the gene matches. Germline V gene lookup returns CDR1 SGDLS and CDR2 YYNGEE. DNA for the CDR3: TGTGCCAGCAGCGTAGAGCGGGAGCGGACAGATACGCAGTATTTT. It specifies CASSVERERTDTQYF.

CDR3 sequence (DNA): TGTGCCATCAGGGGGACAGGGGCTAGCACTGAAGCTTTCTTT. Its protein product is CAIRGTGASTEAFF. This sequence joins TRBV10-3 and TRBJ1-1, with TRBD1 identical over 10 bases. In germline, CDR1 is ENHRY, CDR2 SYGVKD. V shed 6 bases, J shed 4 bases, and the junction held 5 bases outside the gene matches. The CDR3 length is 14 residues.

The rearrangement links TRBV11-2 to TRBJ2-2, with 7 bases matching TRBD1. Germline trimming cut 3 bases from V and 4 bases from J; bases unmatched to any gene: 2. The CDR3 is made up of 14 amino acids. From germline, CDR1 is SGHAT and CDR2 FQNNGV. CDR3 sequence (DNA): TGTGCCAGCAGCTTGGGACAGATCACCGGGGAGCTGTTTTTT. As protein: CASSLGQITGELFF.

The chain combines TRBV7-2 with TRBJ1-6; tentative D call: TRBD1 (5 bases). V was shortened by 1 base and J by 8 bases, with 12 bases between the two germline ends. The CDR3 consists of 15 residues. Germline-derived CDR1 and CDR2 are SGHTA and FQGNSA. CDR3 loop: CASSLVQGGDSPLHF. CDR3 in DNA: TGTGCCAGCAGCTTAGTTCAGGGAGGGGATTCACCCCTCCACTTT. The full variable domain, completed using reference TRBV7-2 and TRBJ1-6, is GAGVSQSPSNKVTEKGKDVELRCDPISGHTALYWYRQSLGQGLEFLIYFQGNSAPDKSGLPSDRFSAERTGGSVSTLTIQRTQQEDSAVYLCASSLVQGGDSPLHFGNGTRLTVT.

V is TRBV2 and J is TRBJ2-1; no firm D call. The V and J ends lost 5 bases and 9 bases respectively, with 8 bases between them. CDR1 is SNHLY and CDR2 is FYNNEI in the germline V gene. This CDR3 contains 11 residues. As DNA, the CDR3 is TGTGCCAGCAGTTATTCGGGTGAGCAGTTCTTC. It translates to CASSYSGEQFF.